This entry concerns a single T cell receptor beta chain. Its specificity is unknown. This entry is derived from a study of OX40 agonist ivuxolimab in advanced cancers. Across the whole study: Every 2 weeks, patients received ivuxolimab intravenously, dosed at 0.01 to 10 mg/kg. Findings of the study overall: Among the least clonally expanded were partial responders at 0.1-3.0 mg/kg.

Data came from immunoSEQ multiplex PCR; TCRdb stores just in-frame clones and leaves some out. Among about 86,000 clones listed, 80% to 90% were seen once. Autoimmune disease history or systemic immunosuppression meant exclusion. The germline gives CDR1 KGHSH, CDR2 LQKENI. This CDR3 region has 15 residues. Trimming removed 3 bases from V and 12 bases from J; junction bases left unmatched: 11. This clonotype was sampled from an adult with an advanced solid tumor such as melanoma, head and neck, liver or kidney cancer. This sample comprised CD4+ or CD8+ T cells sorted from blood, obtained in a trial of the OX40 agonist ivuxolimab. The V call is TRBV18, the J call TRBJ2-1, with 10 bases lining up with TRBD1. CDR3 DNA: TGTGCCAGCTCACCGTGGGACAGGGGCGGTGTTGGGCAGTTCTTC. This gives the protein CASSPWDRGGVGQFF.